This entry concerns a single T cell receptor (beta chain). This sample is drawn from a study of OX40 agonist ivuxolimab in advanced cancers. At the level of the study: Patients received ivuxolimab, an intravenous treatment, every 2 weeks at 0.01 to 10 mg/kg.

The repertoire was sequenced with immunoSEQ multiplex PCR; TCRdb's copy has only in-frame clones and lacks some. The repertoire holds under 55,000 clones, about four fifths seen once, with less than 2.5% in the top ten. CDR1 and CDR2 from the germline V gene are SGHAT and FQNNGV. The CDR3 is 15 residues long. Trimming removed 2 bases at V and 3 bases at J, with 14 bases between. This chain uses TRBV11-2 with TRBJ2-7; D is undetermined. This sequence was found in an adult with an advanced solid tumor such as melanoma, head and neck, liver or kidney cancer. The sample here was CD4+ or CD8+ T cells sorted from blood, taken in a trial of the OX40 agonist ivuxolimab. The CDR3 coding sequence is TGTGCCAGCAGCTTACTCTCGGGCAGGAGCTACGAGCAGTACTTC. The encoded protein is CASSLLSGRSYEQYF.